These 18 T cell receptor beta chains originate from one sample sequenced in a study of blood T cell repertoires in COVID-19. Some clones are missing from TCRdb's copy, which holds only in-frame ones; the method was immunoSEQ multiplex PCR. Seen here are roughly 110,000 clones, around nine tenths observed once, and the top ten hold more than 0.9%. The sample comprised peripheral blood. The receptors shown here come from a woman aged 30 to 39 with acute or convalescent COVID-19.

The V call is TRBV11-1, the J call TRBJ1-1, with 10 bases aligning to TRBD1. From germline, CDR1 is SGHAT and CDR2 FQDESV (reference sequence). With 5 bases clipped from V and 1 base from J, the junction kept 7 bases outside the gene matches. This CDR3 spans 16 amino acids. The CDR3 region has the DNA TGTGCCAGCAGCCCCGGGACAGGGGCGCAGAACACTGAAGCTTTCTTT. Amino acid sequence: CASSPGTGAQNTEAFF.

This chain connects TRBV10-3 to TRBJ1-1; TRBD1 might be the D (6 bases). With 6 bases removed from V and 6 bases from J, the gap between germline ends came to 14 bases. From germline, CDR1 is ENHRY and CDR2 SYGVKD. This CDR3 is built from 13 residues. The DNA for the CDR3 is TGTGCCATCAGACTACAGGGTACGGCTGAAGCTTTCTTT. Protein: CAIRLQGTAEAFF.

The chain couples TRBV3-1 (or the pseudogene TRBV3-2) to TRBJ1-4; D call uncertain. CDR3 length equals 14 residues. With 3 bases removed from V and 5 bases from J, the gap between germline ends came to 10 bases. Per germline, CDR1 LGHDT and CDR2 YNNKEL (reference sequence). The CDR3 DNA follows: TGTGCCAGCAGCCACGAAGACGGGAATGAAAAACTGTTTTTT. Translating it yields CASSHEDGNEKLFF.

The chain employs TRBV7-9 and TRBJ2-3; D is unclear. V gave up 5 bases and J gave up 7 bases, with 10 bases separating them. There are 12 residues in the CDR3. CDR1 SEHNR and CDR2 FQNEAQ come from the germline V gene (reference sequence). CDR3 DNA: TGTGCCAGCAGCCCCGACACTTATACGCAGTATTTT. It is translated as CASSPDTYTQYF.

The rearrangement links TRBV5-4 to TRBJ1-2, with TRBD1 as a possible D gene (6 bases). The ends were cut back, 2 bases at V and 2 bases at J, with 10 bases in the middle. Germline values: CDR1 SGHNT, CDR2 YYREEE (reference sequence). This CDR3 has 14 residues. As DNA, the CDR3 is TGTGCCAGCAGCTTAAACAGGGAGAACTATGGCTACACCTTC. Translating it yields CASSLNRENYGYTF. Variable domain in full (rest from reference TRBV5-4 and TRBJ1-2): ETGVTQSPTHLIKTRGQQVTLRCSSQSGHNTVSWYQQALGQGPQFIFQYYREEENGRGNFPPRFSGLQFPNYSSELNVNALELDDSALYLCASSLNRENYGYTFGSGTRLTVV.

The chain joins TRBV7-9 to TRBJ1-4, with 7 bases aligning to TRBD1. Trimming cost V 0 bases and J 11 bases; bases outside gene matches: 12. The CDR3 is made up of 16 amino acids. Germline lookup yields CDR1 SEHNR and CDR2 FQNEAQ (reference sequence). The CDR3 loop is CASSLARQSTGSKLFF. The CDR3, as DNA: TGTGCCAGCAGCTTAGCGAGGCAGTCGACAGGGAGCAAACTGTTTTTT.

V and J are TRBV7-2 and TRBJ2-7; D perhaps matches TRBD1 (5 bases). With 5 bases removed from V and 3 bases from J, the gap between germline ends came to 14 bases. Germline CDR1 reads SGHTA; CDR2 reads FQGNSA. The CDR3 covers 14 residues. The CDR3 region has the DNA TGTGCCAGCAGCCCTACGGACACCCTCTACGAGCAGTACTTC. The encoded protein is CASSPTDTLYEQYF.

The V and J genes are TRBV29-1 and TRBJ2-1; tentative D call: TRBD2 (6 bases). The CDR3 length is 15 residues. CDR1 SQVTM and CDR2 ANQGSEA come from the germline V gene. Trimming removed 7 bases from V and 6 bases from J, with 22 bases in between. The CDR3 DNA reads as TGCAGCGCTCCCGGGGGTGGACGAGGCCCCAATGAGCAGTTCTTC. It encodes CSAPGGGRGPNEQFF.

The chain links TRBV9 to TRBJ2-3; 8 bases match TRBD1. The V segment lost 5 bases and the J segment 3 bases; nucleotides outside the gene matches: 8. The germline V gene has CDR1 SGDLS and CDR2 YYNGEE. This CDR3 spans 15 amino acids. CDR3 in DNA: TGTGCCAGCAGTCGCAGGGGGCTGGTTACAGATACGCAGTATTTT. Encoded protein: CASSRRGLVTDTQYF.

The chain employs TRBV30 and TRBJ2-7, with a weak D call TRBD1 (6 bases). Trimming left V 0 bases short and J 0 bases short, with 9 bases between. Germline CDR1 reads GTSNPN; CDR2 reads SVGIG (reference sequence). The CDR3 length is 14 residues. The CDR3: CAWSVMDSSYEQYF. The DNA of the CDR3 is TGTGCCTGGAGTGTCATGGACAGCTCCTACGAGCAGTACTTC.

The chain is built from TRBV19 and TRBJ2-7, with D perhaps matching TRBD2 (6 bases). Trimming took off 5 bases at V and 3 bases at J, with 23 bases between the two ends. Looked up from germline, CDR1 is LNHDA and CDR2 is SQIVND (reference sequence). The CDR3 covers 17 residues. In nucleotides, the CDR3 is TGTGCCAGTAGTTCCGGAGGGCGTCTAGCGCCAGGCTACGAGCAGTACTTC. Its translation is CASSSGGRLAPGYEQYF.

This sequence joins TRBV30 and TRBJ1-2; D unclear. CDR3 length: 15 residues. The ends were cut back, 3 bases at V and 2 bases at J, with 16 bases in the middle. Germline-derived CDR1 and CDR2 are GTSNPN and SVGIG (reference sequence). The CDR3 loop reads CAWSRRRGTNYGYTF. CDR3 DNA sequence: TGTGCCTGGAGCCGGCGGCGCGGAACGAACTATGGCTACACCTTC. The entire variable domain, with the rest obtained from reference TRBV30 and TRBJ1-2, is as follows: SQTIHQWPATLVQPVGSPLSLECTVEGTSNPNLYWYRQAAGRGLQLLFYSVGIGQISSEVPQNLSASRPQDRQFILSSKKLLLSDSGFYLCAWSRRRGTNYGYTFGSGTRLTVV.

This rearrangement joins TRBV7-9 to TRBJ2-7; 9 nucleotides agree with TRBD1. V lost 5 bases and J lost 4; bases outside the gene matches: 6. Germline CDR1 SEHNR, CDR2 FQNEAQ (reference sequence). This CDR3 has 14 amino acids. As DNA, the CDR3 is TGTGCCAGCAGCCGGGGGACAGGGTTTTACGAGCAGTACTTC. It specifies CASSRGTGFYEQYF. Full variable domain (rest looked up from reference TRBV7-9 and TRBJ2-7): DTGVSQNPRHKITKRGQNVTFRCDPISEHNRLYWYRQTLGQGPEFLTYFQNEAQLEKSRLLSDRFSAERPKGSFSTLEIQRTEQGDSAMYLCASSRGTGFYEQYFGPGTRLTVT.

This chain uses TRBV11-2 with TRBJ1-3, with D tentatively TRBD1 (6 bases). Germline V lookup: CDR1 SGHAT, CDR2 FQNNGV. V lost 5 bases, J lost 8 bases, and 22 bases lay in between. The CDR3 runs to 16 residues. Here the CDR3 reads CASSRLRGDARDTIYF. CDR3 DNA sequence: TGTGCCAGCAGCCGGCTCAGGGGCGACGCCCGAGACACCATATATTTT.

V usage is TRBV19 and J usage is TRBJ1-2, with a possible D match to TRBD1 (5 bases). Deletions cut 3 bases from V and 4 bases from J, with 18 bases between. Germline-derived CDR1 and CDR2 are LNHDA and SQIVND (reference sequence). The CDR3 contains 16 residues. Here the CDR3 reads CASSIVSGLPLYGYTF. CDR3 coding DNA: TGTGCCAGTAGTATTGTTTCGGGACTCCCCCTCTATGGCTACACCTTC.

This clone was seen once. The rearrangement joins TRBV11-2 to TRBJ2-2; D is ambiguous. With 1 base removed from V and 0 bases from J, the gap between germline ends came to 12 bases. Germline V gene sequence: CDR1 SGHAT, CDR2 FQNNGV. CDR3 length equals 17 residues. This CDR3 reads CASSLGSAGSNTGELFF. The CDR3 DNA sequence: TGTGCCAGCAGCTTAGGATCAGCAGGATCGAACACCGGGGAGCTGTTTTTT.

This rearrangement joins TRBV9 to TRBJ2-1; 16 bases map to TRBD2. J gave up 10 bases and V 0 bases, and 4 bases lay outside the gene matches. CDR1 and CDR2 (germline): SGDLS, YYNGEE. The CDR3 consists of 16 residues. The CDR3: CASSVGGLAGGREQFF. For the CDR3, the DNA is TGTGCCAGCAGCGTAGGGGGACTAGCGGGAGGGAGAGAGCAGTTCTTC.

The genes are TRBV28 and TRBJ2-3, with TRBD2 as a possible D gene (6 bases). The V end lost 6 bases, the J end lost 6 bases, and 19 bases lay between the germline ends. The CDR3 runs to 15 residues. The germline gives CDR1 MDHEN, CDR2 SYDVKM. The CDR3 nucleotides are TGTGCCAGCAGCTCCCGGGGGTCACCGGGGGATACGCAGTATTTT. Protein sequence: CASSSRGSPGDTQYF.